The rows below give T cell receptor beta chains drawn from one sample of a study of blood T cell repertoires in COVID-19. Sequencing was performed with immunoSEQ multiplex PCR; in TCRdb, only in-frame clones are kept and a portion is missing. The data contain over 130,000 clones, approximately 90% of them singletons. Sequenced: peripheral blood. The receptors shown here come from a woman older than 75 with acute or convalescent COVID-19. Both conserved end residues are part of each CDR3.

v_call cdr3_aa
TRBV19 CASSDTLNTEAFF
TRBV7-9 CASSLSPSSYEQYF
TRBV29-1 CSVTDSNEKLFF
TRBV7-3 CASSLNSGGDYGYTF
TRBV7-9 CASSPAGGVRQPQHF
TRBV10-2 CASSDPLVYEQYF
TRBV2 CASSVQGSYNEQFF
TRBV6-5 CASNPGGAGTGELFF
TRBV4-1 CASRRGAAYNSPLHF
TRBV7-3 CASSLDGGAGANVLTF
TRBV2 CASSVGGMNTEAFF
TRBV25-1 CASSIYGTAMGYTF
TRBV5-1 CASSLLGTKNTEAFF
TRBV4-2 CASSQEKTGVAGELFF
TRBV18 CASSPGAANTEAFF
TRBV6-2/TRBV6-3 CASSYLVQSQPQHF
TRBV6-1 CASSEGEGGYTF
TRBV27 CASKGHPANTGELFF
TRBV19 CASSTGQGRGYTF
TRBV12-3/TRBV12-4 CASSLTHTDTQYF
TRBV30 CAWCRGLNTEAFF
TRBV3-1/TRBV3-2 CASSQENSIGAFF
TRBV2 CASSRQGTQYF
TRBV2 CASSSIKGQGAGADGYTF